This entry is about one TCR beta chain. No antigen is known for it. The data were produced by immunoSEQ multiplex PCR, yet TCRdb's version contains in-frame clones alone and is incomplete. The sample holds 100,000 to 150,000 clones; 80% to 85% are singletons and the top ten take around 2.8%. As to time point: baseline pretreatment blood. The treatment denotes: 15 Gy SBRT to primary tumor, nephrectomy 4 weeks later. After SBRT, blood was collected at 2 and 4 weeks, plus baseline. The data were obtained in a study of radiation and T cells in renal cell carcinoma. About the study: Nephrectomy followed 15 Gy stereotactic body radiation by 4 weeks. General study findings and limits: Top tumor clonotypes rose in blood 2 weeks post-radiation, then contracted. Baseline intratumoral clonotype presence is unknown without pretreatment biopsies.

The V gene lost 0 bases and the J gene lost 7 bases, with 10 bases spanning the gap. This CDR3 contains 13 residues. Per the germline V gene, CDR1 is SGHDT and CDR2 is YYEEEE. V and J are TRBV5-6 and TRBJ1-2; weak D call: TRBD1 (6 bases). The source of this sequence is a woman aged 60-75 years with renal cell carcinoma. The material was blood, obtained from a patient whose treatment included radiotherapy and nephrectomy. In DNA, the CDR3 is TGTGCCAGCAGCTTGGCGGGGGCTGGTGGCTACACCTTC. Translation: CASSLAGAGGYTF.